Sequencing of this T cell receptor (beta chain) was carried out in a study of blood T cell repertoires in COVID-19. Study context: Samples came from the United States, Italy and Spain, spanning acute and convalescent COVID-19. The analysed material was cDNA or gDNA that came from T cells, B-cell-depleted T cells, or PBMCs.

Original analysis: From reference gene primer amplification, estimates of nucleated cell counts were derived. This table comes from immunoSEQ multiplex PCR, and its TCRdb copy is limited to in-frame clones, with some not included. V, J and clone size reflect that table, while D and trimming were determined from the DNA. The sample carries tens of thousands of clones, roughly 87% recorded once. This clone was seen only a few times. The Seattle site enrolled patients during active infection and followed them longitudinally. With V trimmed by 4 bases and J by 0 bases, 9 bases remained unmatched. The length of the CDR3 is 17 residues. Germline CDR1 is MNHEY and CDR2 is SMNVEV (reference sequence).

The TCR sequence derives from a man aged 50 to 60 with COVID-19, enrolled during active disease. The chain uses TRBV27 and TRBJ1-5; 7 bases map to TRBD1. Input material: peripheral blood. In DNA form, the CDR3 reads TGTGCCAGCAGTTCGACAGGGAACGGCTATAGCAATCAGCCCCAGCATTTT. Translation: CASSSTGNGYSNQPQHF.